The sequence of this T cell receptor beta chain was determined in a study of blood T cells in healthy people across ages. Study findings and constraints: Among T cells, TCR beta diversity per million cells dropped roughly linearly as age rose.

The CDR3 contains 15 residues. Germline values: CDR1 SGHDT, CDR2 YYEEEE. V dropped 0 bases and J dropped 8 bases, with 15 bases sitting between them. A J-beta primer mix and a sample-barcoded 5' primer were used in a second PCR of roughly 7 to 12 cycles. Through a template-switch adaptor with 12 random nucleotides, each cDNA molecule received a tag. TCRdb reanalysed the 5' RACE reads using MiXCR and keeps one entry per CDR3 protein. The data contain some 860,000 distinct CDR3 sequences, roughly three fifths of them singletons. This clonotype was counted a single time. Its antigen is not identified. They isolated at least 7 million PBMCs from each sample. Total RNA, at least 6 micrograms per sample, was extracted from PBMCs.

Sequencing was performed on blood. The TCR comes from a man aged 35-49 years in good health. The chain couples TRBV5-6 to TRBJ2-4; D might be TRBD2 (6 bases). CDR3 coding DNA: TGTGCCAGCAGCTTGGGCCCCGGGGGAGAGGACATTCAGTACTTC. This gives the protein CASSLGPGGEDIQYF.